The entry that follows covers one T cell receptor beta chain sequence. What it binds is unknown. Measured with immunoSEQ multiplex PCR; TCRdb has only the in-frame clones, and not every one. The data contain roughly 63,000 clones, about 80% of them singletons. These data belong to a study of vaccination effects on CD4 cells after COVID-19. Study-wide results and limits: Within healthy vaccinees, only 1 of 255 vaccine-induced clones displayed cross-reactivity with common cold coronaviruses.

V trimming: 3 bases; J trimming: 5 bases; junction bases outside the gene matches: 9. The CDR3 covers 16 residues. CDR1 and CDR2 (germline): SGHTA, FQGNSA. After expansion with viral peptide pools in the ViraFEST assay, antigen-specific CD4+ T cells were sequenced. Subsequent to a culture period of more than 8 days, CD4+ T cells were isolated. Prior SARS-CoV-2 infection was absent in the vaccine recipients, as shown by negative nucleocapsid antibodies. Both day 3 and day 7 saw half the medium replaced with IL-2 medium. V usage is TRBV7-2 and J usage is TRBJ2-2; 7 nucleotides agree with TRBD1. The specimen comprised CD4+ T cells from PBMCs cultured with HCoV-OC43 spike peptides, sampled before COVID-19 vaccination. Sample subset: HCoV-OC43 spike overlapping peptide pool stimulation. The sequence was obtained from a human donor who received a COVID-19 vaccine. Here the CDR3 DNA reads TGTGCCAGCAGCTTGCTGACAGGGCGTGGGACCGGGGAGCTGTTTTTT. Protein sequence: CASSLLTGRGTGELFF.